Described below is a single T cell receptor (beta chain) sequence and its context. TRB rearrangements were amplified by multiplex PCR with BIOMED2 TRB-A/B primers. TCRdb redid the calling of the multiplex PCR reads with MiXCR, one entry per CDR3 protein. The data show about 5,100 distinct CDR3 sequences, 21% seen once. The CDR3 sequence is 13 residues long. The J segment lost 6 bases and the V segment lost 2 bases, leaving 6 bases of the junction unmatched. CDR1 is DFQATT and CDR2 is SNEGSKA in the germline V gene (reference sequence). This sample was included in a study of T and B cells in COVID-19 patients. From blood, about 250-500 ng of genomic DNA served as TRB template.

The receptor was derived from a human donor with active COVID-19. The rearrangement links TRBV20-1 to TRBJ2-7; 8 bases are shared with TRBD2. The specimen was blood. The CDR3 sequence is CSARPITSGEQYF. The CDR3 DNA is TGCAGTGCTAGACCCATTACTAGCGGCGAGCAGTACTTC.